This T cell receptor (beta chain) comes out of a study of early T cells in non-severe SARS-CoV-2 infection. Study context: It was bulk RNA from unsorted whole blood that was sequenced, and the chains were unpaired.

This clonotype was counted at least ten times. Germline V gene lookup returns CDR1 SGHAT and CDR2 FQDESV (reference sequence). The V gene end was trimmed by 3 bases and the J gene end by 9 bases; junction bases not matched to a gene: 8. There are 16 residues in the CDR3. TCRdb re-called the 5' RACE reads with MiXCR, one entry per CDR3 protein. The sample yields 30,000 to 45,000 distinct CDR3 sequences, 5.5% seen once. V and J are TRBV11-1 and TRBJ2-1; the match to TRBD2 covers 13 bases. The source is an adult who was a healthcare worker with PCR-confirmed SARS-CoV-2 infection or an uninfected control (not recorded which). Sequencing was performed on whole blood, taken at baseline. CDR3 bases: TGTGCCAGCAGCTTTATGACTAGCGGGAGGTGGATTGAGCAGTTCTTC. Amino acids: CASSFMTSGRWIEQFF. Combining the CDR3 with reference TRBV11-1 and TRBJ2-1 gives the whole variable domain EAEVAQSPRYKITEKSQAVAFWCDPISGHATLYWYRQILGQGPELLVQFQDESVVDDSQLPKDRFSAERLKGVDSTLKIQPAELGDSAMYLCASSFMTSGRWIEQFFGPGTRLTVL.